This entry is about one TCR beta chain. Its target is unknown. The sample belongs to a study of T cell responses to AZD1222 COVID-19 vaccine. Whole-study findings and limits: Researchers report vaccine-associated CD4 TCRs spanning spike, with dominance at 160-218 and 743-854. A mostly white British donor set with more females was recruited, and clonal diversity was possibly underestimated.

Sequenced by immunoSEQ multiplex PCR; TCRdb stores in-frame clones only, minus some. The sample lists around 190,000 clones, 70% to 90% seen once, with 9.5% to 13% in the top ten. The CDR3 totals 13 residues. V lost 4 bases to trimming and J lost 5 bases; unmatched junction nucleotides: 3. Germline-derived CDR1 and CDR2 are SNHLY and FYNNEI. Sample: peripheral blood, taken 28 days after the second AZD1222 dose. The J gene is TRBJ2-5, the V gene TRBV2; 8 bases agree with TRBD2. This sequence was found in an adult who received the AZD1222 COVID-19 vaccine. CDR3 amino acids: CASSVGGEETQYF. CDR3 bases: TGTGCCAGCAGTGTCGGGGGGGAGGAGACCCAGTACTTC.